These 21 T cell receptor beta chains were all obtained from the same sample, sequenced in a study of cytomegalovirus exposure and HLA in healthy donors. PCR employed 60 Vbeta and 13 Jbeta primers. Method: immunoSEQ multiplex PCR; TCRdb's copy keeps in-frame clones and lacks some. This table holds 90,000 to 120,000 clones, around 76% found once. Sequenced material: PBMCs. The receptors stem from a man between 18 and 29 years old in good health and CMV-seronegative.

This CDR3 reads CASSVGLAGQYEQYF. The CDR3 DNA reads TGTGCCAGCAGCGTAGGTCTAGCGGGGCAATACGAGCAGTACTTC. This chain joins TRBV9 and TRBJ2-7; TRBD2 agrees at 9 bases. Germline trimming cut 0 bases from V and 4 bases from J; bases unmatched to any gene: 5. The CDR3 loop spans 15 amino acids. The germline V gene encodes CDR1 SGDLS and CDR2 YYNGEE.

The rearrangement uses TRBV7-9 and TRBJ1-4; TRBD1 aligns across 10 bases. Germline V gene data show CDR1 as SEHNR and CDR2 as FQNEAQ (reference sequence). The junction had 7 bases not matched to a gene; V was cut back by 4 bases and J by 8 bases. The CDR3 is 15 amino acids. The CDR3 reads CASSSWGTGEEKLFF. As DNA, the CDR3 is TGTGCCAGCAGCTCTTGGGGGACAGGGGAGGAAAAACTGTTTTTT. Drawing the rest from reference TRBV7-9 and TRBJ1-4, the complete variable domain is DTGVSQNPRHKITKRGQNVTFRCDPISEHNRLYWYRQTLGQGPEFLTYFQNEAQLEKSRLLSDRFSAERPKGSFSTLEIQRTEQGDSAMYLCASSSWGTGEEKLFFGSGTQLSVL.

The rearrangement links TRBV19 to TRBJ1-1, with 9 bases identical to TRBD1. The CDR3 runs to 16 residues. V gave up 8 bases and J gave up 4 bases; unmatched junction bases: 14. The germline CDR1 and CDR2 sequences are LNHDA and SQIVND (reference sequence). The CDR3: CASLNLPGQGGTEAFF. In DNA form, the CDR3 reads TGTGCCAGTCTTAATTTACCGGGACAGGGAGGCACTGAAGCTTTCTTT.

This clone was found a few times. The chain couples TRBV28 to TRBJ1-6; D gene ambiguous. Trimming cost V 1 base and J 9 bases, with 16 bases left between them. Germline CDR1 MDHEN, CDR2 SYDVKM. The CDR3 sequence is 16 residues long. DNA for the CDR3: TGTGCCAGCAGTTTATTTACTACCTCCGGAGGTTCACCCCTCCACTTT. This encodes CASSLFTTSGGSPLHF.

This chain links TRBV18 with TRBJ1-1; D is possibly TRBD1 (6 bases). The CDR3 is 15 residues long. Looked up from germline, CDR1 is KGHSH and CDR2 is LQKENI. Between the trimmed V and J ends, which lost 0 bases and 5 bases, there was a span of 13 bases. The CDR3 here is CASSPPRPQGTEAFF. The CDR3 nucleotides are TGTGCCAGCTCACCACCGCGGCCCCAGGGGACTGAAGCTTTCTTT.

The chain couples TRBV18 to TRBJ2-7; 9 nucleotides align to TRBD1. Germline V gene data show CDR1 as KGHSH and CDR2 as LQKENI. The V and J ends lost 3 bases and 4 bases, in that order; junction bases with no gene match: 7. There are 15 residues in the CDR3. The CDR3 here is CASSPRTGGFYEQYF. CDR3 in DNA: TGTGCCAGCTCACCTCGAACAGGGGGCTTTTACGAGCAGTACTTC.

The gene calls are TRBV7-2 and TRBJ2-5; 9 bases are a match to TRBD1. The CDR3 covers 15 residues. Germline V gives CDR1 SGHTA, CDR2 FQGNSA. Trimming removed 3 bases from V and 1 base from J; junction bases left unmatched: 3. The CDR3 nucleotides read TGTGCCAGCAGCTTTGACAGGGGGAGCCAAGAGACCCAGTACTTC. Amino acids: CASSFDRGSQETQYF.

The chain is built from TRBV6-5 and TRBJ2-7; D ambiguous. Germline V gene lookup returns CDR1 MNHEY and CDR2 SVGAGI. CDR3 length: 15 amino acids. V was shortened by 0 bases and J by 0 bases, with 9 bases between the two germline ends. The CDR3 DNA reads TGTGCCAGCAGTTACTCGGCCGCTAGCTCCTACGAGCAGTACTTC. Translating it yields CASSYSAASSYEQYF.

The rearrangement uses TRBV5-1 and TRBJ2-7; D might be TRBD1 (6 bases). V gave up 4 bases and J gave up 2 bases, with 13 bases separating them. CDR1 SGHRS and CDR2 YFSETQ come from the germline V gene. This CDR3 has 14 residues. The chain's CDR3 is CASSPGDTAYEQYF. In nucleotides, the CDR3 is TGCGCCAGCAGCCCCGGGGACACCGCCTACGAGCAGTACTTC.

V and J are TRBV7-9 and TRBJ2-3, with D possibly matching TRBD1 (6 bases). Germline V gives CDR1 SEHNR, CDR2 FQNEAQ (reference sequence). V lost 2 bases and J lost 3, with 12 bases in between. The CDR3 loop spans 15 amino acids. CDR3 loop: CASSLLQGTTDTQYF. In DNA form, the CDR3 reads TGTGCCAGCAGCTTACTACAGGGAACGACAGATACGCAGTATTTT.

The genes are TRBV6-6 and TRBJ1-1; D gene unclear. The CDR3 runs to 14 residues. V dropped 5 bases and J dropped 1 base, with 11 bases sitting between them. CDR1 and CDR2 from the germline V gene are MNHNY and SVGAGI (reference sequence). This CDR3 is CASSQSGWNTEAFF. CDR3 DNA sequence: TGTGCCAGCAGTCAGTCTGGCTGGAACACTGAAGCTTTCTTT.

This chain connects TRBV5-1 to TRBJ1-1; no clear D. The CDR3 is made up of 16 amino acids. Trimming shortened V by 0 bases and J by 3 bases, and 15 bases separated the two germline ends. Germline lookup yields CDR1 SGHRS and CDR2 YFSETQ. Written as DNA, the CDR3 is TGCGCCAGCAGCTTGGCCATGGGCAGACCGTACACTGAAGCTTTCTTT. This encodes CASSLAMGRPYTEAFF.

The chain couples TRBV6-5 to TRBJ2-3; 8 bases agree with TRBD2. CDR3 length: 15 amino acids. Germline V gene data show CDR1 as MNHEY and CDR2 as SVGAGI. Unmatched junction bases numbered 6, after V lost 2 bases and J lost 5 bases. DNA of the CDR3: TGTGCCAGCAGTTACGGCGGACTAGCACTAGATACGCAGTATTTT. It is translated as CASSYGGLALDTQYF.

This clone was observed a single time. One end of the junction varies from germline; a read error may be responsible. V and J are TRBV4-2 and TRBJ1-2, with TRBD1 matching over 10 bases. Germline CDR1 reads LGHNA; CDR2 reads YNFKEQ. The CDR3 contains 20 residues. The CDR3 here is CASSRQRGQGKLGEDYGYPF. DNA of the CDR3: TGTGCCAGCAGCCGTCAAAGGGGACAGGGGAAATTGGGGGAGGACTATGGCTACCCCTTC.

The CDR3 loop is CASSLAGGADTQYF. For the CDR3, the DNA is TGTGCCAGTAGCTTAGCGGGGGGGGCAGATACGCAGTATTTT. The chain has TRBV19 and TRBJ2-3, with 11 bases identical to TRBD2. The CDR3 contains 14 residues. CDR1 LNHDA and CDR2 SQIVND come from the germline V gene (reference sequence). Trimming at V came to 6 bases and at J to 4 bases, leaving 3 bases not matched to a gene.

The chain combines TRBV7-9 with TRBJ2-5; 9 bases match TRBD2. The V segment lost 6 bases and the J segment 5 bases; nucleotides outside the gene matches: 16. CDR1 and CDR2 from the germline V gene are SEHNR and FQNEAQ (reference sequence). The CDR3 sequence is 17 residues long. CDR3: CASSWGPTGLAVETQYF. CDR3 in DNA: TGTGCCAGCAGTTGGGGTCCTACGGGACTAGCTGTCGAGACCCAGTACTTC.

The genes are TRBV7-2 and TRBJ2-7; 10 nucleotides agree with TRBD2. Germline V gene data show CDR1 as SGHTA and CDR2 as FQGNSA. The CDR3 is made up of 16 amino acids. V dropped 8 bases and J dropped 5; count of bases not matched to a gene: 15. CDR3 nucleotides: TGTGCCAGCGGGCAGCGGGGGGGCCGTCTGGGGAACGAGCAGTACTTC. Residues: CASGQRGGRLGNEQYF.

CDR3 protein: CASSRFGQAANYGYTF. The CDR3 DNA reads TGTGCCAGCAGCCGGTTTGGTCAGGCTGCTAACTATGGCTACACCTTC. This sequence joins TRBV4-2 and TRBJ1-2, with unresolved D. CDR3 length: 16 residues. Germline V lookup: CDR1 LGHNA, CDR2 YNFKEQ. Deletions cut 4 bases from V and 0 bases from J, with 15 bases between.

The rearrangement joins TRBV7-2 to TRBJ2-2; a possible D gene is TRBD2 (5 bases). Germline V lookup: CDR1 SGHTA, CDR2 FQGNSA. Trimming left V 5 bases short and J 5 bases short, with 12 bases between. The CDR3 sequence is 14 residues long. CDR3 protein: CASSPTGVTGELFF. The CDR3 DNA reads as TGTGCCAGCAGCCCCACCGGGGTAACCGGGGAGCTGTTTTTT. Combining the CDR3 with reference TRBV7-2 and TRBJ2-2 gives the whole variable domain GAGVSQSPSNKVTEKGKDVELRCDPISGHTALYWYRQSLGQGLEFLIYFQGNSAPDKSGLPSDRFSAERTGGSVSTLTIQRTQQEDSAVYLCASSPTGVTGELFFGEGSRLTVL.

V is TRBV27 and J is TRBJ2-7; weak D call: TRBD1 (6 bases). The CDR3 runs 12 residues. Germline values: CDR1 MNHEY, CDR2 SMNVEV (reference sequence). The germline V and J ends were trimmed by 6 bases and 6 bases, with 12 bases remaining between them. The CDR3 DNA reads as TGTGCCAGCAGCGCAGGGGTTCGCGAGCAGTACTTC. Translation gives CASSAGVREQYF.

This clone has a single count. V is TRBV5-6 and J is TRBJ1-3; unclear D gene. The CDR3 has 14 amino acids. CDR1 is SGHDT and CDR2 is YYEEEE in the germline V gene. Trimming shortened V by 2 bases and J by 0 bases, and 6 bases separated the two germline ends. For the CDR3, the DNA is TGTGCCAGCAGCTTAGCGCCCTCTGGAAACACCATATATTTT. This encodes CASSLAPSGNTIYF.